This TCR beta chain was identified during a study of regulatory T cells in long-lasting Graves disease. Germline CDR1 SGHRS, CDR2 YFSETQ. This CDR3 region has 15 residues. The V end lost 1 base, the J end lost 5 bases, and 12 bases lay between the germline ends. For TCR beta, libraries came from iRepertoire HTBI primers and Arm-PCR of CDR3 regions. TCRdb independently ran MiXCR on the multiplex PCR reads; one entry per CDR3 protein. Counted here are some 450,000 distinct CDR3 sequences, 20% to 30% occurring once; the ten biggest clones make up roughly 30%. Time point given: persistent/refractory GD, antithyroid drugs over 5 years with positive TRAb. Extracted PBMC RNA gave rise to the TCR library.

The input for sequencing was peripheral blood mononuclear cells (PBMCs), taken when the disease was refractory, from a patient treated with antithyroid drugs. The V call is TRBV5-1, the J call TRBJ2-2; D not resolved. This TCR was recovered from a female donor with Graves disease. The CDR3 loop reads CASSLSRLETGELFF. For the CDR3, the DNA is TGCGCCAGCAGCTTGTCTAGGCTCGAAACCGGGGAGCTGTTTTTT.